Below, 25 T cell receptor beta chains from the same sample are listed, as sequenced in a study of T cell changes during pregnancy in multiple sclerosis. TCRdb's table, derived via immunoSEQ multiplex PCR, lists solely in-frame clones and lacks some. Of 40,000 to 60,000 clones in the sample, approximately 94% were seen once. The starting material was CD8+ T cells from peripheral blood mononuclear cells, obtained before pregnancy. These receptors were obtained from a female donor with multiple sclerosis, enrolled in a pregnancy study.

J is TRBJ1-1 and V is TRBV19; TRBD1 matches 7 bases. Germline CDR1 reads LNHDA; CDR2 reads SQIVND (reference sequence). The CDR3 totals 13 residues. The V and J ends lost 6 bases and 2 bases, in that order; junction bases with no gene match: 3. CDR3 coding DNA: TGTGCCAGTAGCGACAGGGTCAACACTGAAGCTTTCTTT. It is translated as CASSDRVNTEAFF.

The chain carries TRBV5-4 and TRBJ1-2; D not certain. Germline loops: CDR1 SGHNT, CDR2 YYREEE (reference sequence). The V gene lost 1 base and the J gene lost 1 base, with 8 bases spanning the gap. This CDR3 comprises 14 residues. The CDR3 loop reads CASSLRENNYGYTF. The CDR3 bases are TGTGCCAGCAGCTTGAGAGAAAATAACTATGGCTACACCTTC.

The chain carries TRBV2 and TRBJ2-2; the match to TRBD1 covers 9 bases. Germline V CDR1 and CDR2: SNHLY, FYNNEI. The CDR3 consists of 16 residues. Germline trimming cut 3 bases from V and 4 bases from J; bases unmatched to any gene: 6. CDR3 nucleotides: TGTGCCAGCAGTGATTCACAGGGGGCCGTCACCGGGGAGCTGTTTTTT. It specifies CASSDSQGAVTGELFF.

The gene calls are TRBV4-3 and TRBJ2-1; TRBD2 agrees at 10 bases. Germline lookup yields CDR1 LGHNA and CDR2 YSLEER. V lost 0 bases and J lost 8; bases outside the gene matches: 10. CDR3 length: 17 residues. CDR3 DNA sequence: TGCGCCAGCAGCCAAGAGTTTGGGACTAGCGTCCCCCATGAGCAGTTCTTC. This translates into CASSQEFGTSVPHEQFF.

This clone has more than one count but fewer than ten. Germline is not matched at one junction end, which may reflect a read error. V usage is TRBV7-8 and J usage is TRBJ2-3, with D possibly TRBD2 on 6 matching bases. Looked up from germline, CDR1 is SGHVS and CDR2 is FQNEAQ. The CDR3 consists of 14 residues. CDR3 loop: CASSSRGITNTQYF. In nucleotides, the CDR3 is TGTGCCAGCAGCTCCCGGGGGATCACAAATACGCAGTATTTT.

V and J are TRBV12-1 and TRBJ2-4; TRBD2 reflects the table's D call only, with no check against the DNA. TRBV12-1 is designated a pseudogene. CDR3 length equals 13 residues. In nucleotides, the CDR3 is TGTGCCAGCAGCCGACGGCGGGAAAACATTCAGTACTTC. Encoded protein: CASSRRRENIQYF.

The J gene is TRBJ1-3, the V gene TRBV30; 9 bases match TRBD1. Germline CDR1 reads GTSNPN; CDR2 reads SVGIG (reference sequence). The CDR3 runs to 17 residues. V was clipped by 0 bases and J by 0 bases; unmatched bases: 6. Here the CDR3 reads CAWSVTGGPFSGNTIYF. CDR3 nucleotide sequence: TGTGCCTGGAGTGTAACAGGGGGCCCCTTCTCTGGAAACACCATATATTTT. Full variable domain (remainder filled in from reference TRBV30 and TRBJ1-3): SQTIHQWPATLVQPVGSPLSLECTVEGTSNPNLYWYRQAAGRGLQLLFYSVGIGQISSEVPQNLSASRPQDRQFILSSKKLLLSDSGFYLCAWSVTGGPFSGNTIYFGEGSWLTVV.

This sequence joins TRBV7-9 and TRBJ1-2; D may be TRBD1 (5 bases). The germline gives CDR1 SEHNR, CDR2 FQNEAQ (reference sequence). The V and J ends lost 1 base and 4 bases respectively, with 13 bases between them. CDR3 size: 15 residues. This CDR3 reads CASSLGLGRGYGYTF. The DNA of the CDR3 is TGTGCCAGCAGCTTAGGGTTGGGGCGAGGCTATGGCTACACCTTC.

This chain links TRBV7-9 with TRBJ2-7; D might be TRBD2 (5 bases). Germline V gene data show CDR1 as SEHNR and CDR2 as FQNEAQ (reference sequence). The CDR3 is made up of 11 amino acids. V dropped 4 bases and J dropped 7 bases, with 8 bases sitting between them. CDR3 nucleotide sequence: TGTGCCAGCAGCTCAACGGGGGAGCAGTACTTC. Translated, it gives CASSSTGEQYF.

The chain has TRBV4-2 and TRBJ2-7, with a weak D call TRBD2 (5 bases). From germline, CDR1 is LGHNA and CDR2 YNFKEQ. Trimming cost V 0 bases and J 2 bases, with 17 bases left between them. This CDR3 is 17 amino acids long. CDR3 nucleotides: TGTGCCAGCAGCCAAGATATTTCGAGGGCAATAGCCTACGAGCAGTACTTC. Its protein is CASSQDISRAIAYEQYF.

This chain connects TRBV15 to TRBJ2-7; no firm D call. Trimming shortened V by 4 bases and J by 0 bases, and 10 bases separated the two germline ends. CDR1 is LNHNV, CDR2 YYDKDF, per germline (reference sequence). This CDR3 has 14 residues. The CDR3 coding sequence is TGTGCCACCAGCACCGGAACGGGCTCCTACGAGCAGTACTTC. Residues: CATSTGTGSYEQYF.

The J gene is TRBJ2-7, the V gene TRBV4-2; TRBD2 matches at 7 bases. This CDR3 region has 13 residues. The V segment lost 1 base and the J segment 6 bases; nucleotides outside the gene matches: 3. CDR1 is LGHNA, CDR2 YNFKEQ, per germline. As DNA, the CDR3 is TGTGCCAGCAGCCAAGGGGGGAGGGGCGAGCAGTACTTC. Its protein product is CASSQGGRGEQYF.

The rearrangement uses TRBV6-1 and TRBJ2-3; 7 nucleotides agree with TRBD2. The length of the CDR3 is 15 residues. The germline V gene has CDR1 MNHNS and CDR2 SASEGT. V trimming: 6 bases; J trimming: 4 bases; junction bases outside the gene matches: 10. CDR3 in DNA: TGTGCCAGCAGGATAGGTCTAGCGGTTCCAGATACGCAGTATTTT. Translated, it gives CASRIGLAVPDTQYF.

The CDR3 coding sequence is TGTGCCAGCAGTGAGATATGGCTTGGTGCAGAGACCCAGTACTTC. Translation: CASSEIWLGAETQYF. The chain is built from TRBV2 and TRBJ2-5, with D uncertain. The germline gives CDR1 SNHLY, CDR2 FYNNEI. The V and J ends lost 3 bases and 4 bases respectively, with 15 bases between them. The CDR3 has 15 amino acids.

The chain has TRBV5-1 and TRBJ2-2, with TRBD2 matching 13 bases. Trimming at V came to 4 bases and at J to 1 base, leaving 7 bases not matched to a gene. Germline V lookup: CDR1 SGHRS, CDR2 YFSETQ. The CDR3 is made up of 18 amino acids. CDR3 in amino acids: CASSPRTSGRGNTGELFF. In nucleotides, the CDR3 is TGCGCCAGCAGCCCCCGGACTAGCGGGAGAGGGAACACCGGGGAGCTGTTTTTT.

The gene calls are TRBV29-1 and TRBJ1-1; no reliable D call. CDR3 length: 11 amino acids. Germline V gene sequence: CDR1 SQVTM, CDR2 ANQGSEA. The ends were cut back, 5 bases at V and 3 bases at J, with 7 bases in the middle. The CDR3 DNA follows: TGCAGCGTTTATCTATACACTGAAGCTTTCTTT. This translates into CSVYLYTEAFF.

A note on this clone: Its ends do not fully match the called genes, so a read error is possible. The chain recombines TRBV2 with TRBJ1-2; D perhaps matches TRBD1 (6 bases). The CDR3 is made up of 12 amino acids. Looked up from germline, CDR1 is SNHLY and CDR2 is FYNNEI. CDR3 residues: CHKGGRVDGYTF. The CDR3, as DNA: TGCCACAAGGGGGGGCGCGTCGATGGCTACACCTTC.

This rearrangement joins TRBV27 to TRBJ1-1; possible D gene TRBD1, 6 bases. The CDR3 runs to 13 residues. Trimming removed 3 bases from V and 4 bases from J, with 9 bases in between. Germline V gives CDR1 MNHEY, CDR2 SMNVEV (reference sequence). CDR3 sequence (DNA): TGTGCCAGCAGTTTCATAGGGGGCACTGAAGCTTTCTTT. Encoded protein: CASSFIGGTEAFF.

The chain is built from TRBV5-1 and TRBJ2-1; 7 bases fit TRBD2. V lost 7 bases, J lost 8 bases, and 9 bases stayed unmatched. The CDR3 is made up of 13 amino acids. The germline CDR1 and CDR2 sequences are SGHRS and YFSETQ. The CDR3 spells CASQGLGADEQFF. The CDR3 nucleotides read TGCGCCAGCCAAGGACTAGGAGCGGATGAGCAGTTCTTC.

This clone was seen just once. This chain uses TRBV7-6 with TRBJ2-7; 10 bases line up with TRBD2. This CDR3 is built from 17 residues. Germline assignment: CDR1 SGHVS and CDR2 FNYEAQ. J gave up 0 bases and V 0 bases, and 5 bases lay outside the gene matches. CDR3 protein: CASSLAIAGGSSYEQYF. CDR3 sequence (DNA): TGTGCCAGCAGCTTAGCTATAGCGGGAGGAAGCTCCTACGAGCAGTACTTC.

This chain links TRBV7-9 with TRBJ2-1; D is uncertain. With 8 bases removed from V and 8 bases from J, the gap between germline ends came to 4 bases. CDR1 SEHNR and CDR2 FQNEAQ come from the germline V gene (reference sequence). This CDR3 has 9 residues. For the CDR3, the DNA is TGTGCCAGCGGAGATGAGCAGTTCTTC. Translation: CASGDEQFF.

This chain links TRBV27 with TRBJ2-1, with D possibly TRBD2 on 5 matching bases. The V end lost 5 bases, the J end lost 1 base, and 15 bases lay between the germline ends. Germline V CDR1 and CDR2: MNHEY, SMNVEV (reference sequence). This CDR3 contains 16 residues. CDR3 sequence reads: CASSARNSVSYNEQFF. The CDR3 bases are TGTGCCAGCAGTGCCCGAAATAGCGTGTCCTACAATGAGCAGTTCTTC.

The chain uses TRBV11-2 and TRBJ2-5; D not certain. Germline lookup yields CDR1 SGHAT and CDR2 FQNNGV. CDR3 length equals 13 residues. V shed 1 base and J shed 3 bases, with 6 bases lying between them. The CDR3: CASSLGRKETQYF. In DNA form, the CDR3 reads TGTGCCAGCAGCTTAGGGCGGAAAGAGACCCAGTACTTC.

The chain couples TRBV4-2 to TRBJ2-7; no firm D call. V lost 0 bases and J 5 bases, leaving 5 bases between the germline ends. The CDR3 consists of 12 residues. Germline V CDR1 and CDR2: LGHNA, YNFKEQ. The CDR3: CASSQDVNEQYF. The CDR3, as DNA: TGTGCCAGCAGCCAAGATGTAAACGAGCAGTACTTC.

The chain couples TRBV5-1 to TRBJ2-3, with D possibly TRBD2 on 6 matching bases. CDR3 length: 14 amino acids. CDR1 and CDR2 (germline): SGHRS, YFSETQ. The germline V and J ends were trimmed by 5 bases and 2 bases, with 12 bases remaining between them. DNA of the CDR3: TGCGCCAGCAGGCAACTAGCCTTCACAGATACGCAGTATTTT. Encoded protein: CASRQLAFTDTQYF.